One and the same sample provided the 3 T cell receptor beta chains below, sequenced in a study of shared clonotypes between healthy human individuals. Some clones are missing from TCRdb's copy, which holds only in-frame ones; the method was immunoSEQ multiplex PCR. The top ten hold approximately 1.5% of the sample, which has about 1 million clones, more than 60% seen once. Sequencing used memory CD4+ T cells sorted from blood. Subset reported: CD45RA-negative fraction. Receptors originate from a man aged 18 to 30 in good health.

The genes are TRBV5-1 and TRBJ2-3; D is unresolved. This CDR3 region has 14 residues. The ends were cut back, 4 bases at V and 4 bases at J, with 13 bases in the middle. Germline values: CDR1 SGHRS, CDR2 YFSETQ. The CDR3 region has the DNA TGCGCCAGCAGCGACGCGCAGACATCAGATACGCAGTATTTT. Its protein is CASSDAQTSDTQYF.

This clone came up many times. The chain uses TRBV6-1 and TRBJ1-1, with a possible D match to TRBD1 (5 bases). This CDR3 is built from 12 residues. V was cut by 5 bases and J by 7 bases, with 11 bases left in between. The germline gives CDR1 MNHNS, CDR2 SASEGT. CDR3 residues: CASSLRDFEAFF. Written as DNA, the CDR3 is TGTGCCAGCAGTTTACGGGACTTTGAAGCTTTCTTT.

Points on this clone: The sample has other DNA sequences that encode this CDR3 too. V gene TRBV30 combines with J gene TRBJ1-1; possible D gene TRBD1, 5 bases. Trimming pared 0 bases from V and 1 base from J, leaving 24 bases between. In germline, CDR1 is GTSNPN, CDR2 SVGIG (reference sequence). The CDR3 totals 19 residues. The CDR3 DNA reads TGTGCCTGGAGTGTAGGGGCAGGGTTCTCGAGTAGACAGAACACTGAAGCTTTCTTT. Its translation: CAWSVGAGFSSRQNTEAFF.